Listed below are T cell receptor beta chains from one sample, sequenced in a study of blood T cell repertoires in COVID-19. Profiling relied on immunoSEQ multiplex PCR, and the TCRdb table lists in-frame clones only, not all of them. Of a few hundred thousand clones listed, roughly 90% are singletons. The sequenced material came from PBMCs or T cells enriched from blood (not recorded which). These receptors all come from a middle-aged woman who had recovered from COVID-19. CDR3s include the opening cysteine and the closing phenylalanine or tryptophan. Fields, in order: V gene, CDR3 protein.

V: TRBV5-4; CDR3: CASSLSPGDEKLFF
V: TRBV5-4; CDR3: CASSLGGDQPQHF
V: TRBV28; CDR3: CASSPLDRLLGDGNQPQHF
V: TRBV4-3; CDR3: CASSQDREVQPQHF
V: TRBV27; CDR3: CASRHDNYGYTF
V: TRBV18; CDR3: CASSVGGGSYEQYF
V: TRBV28; CDR3: CASSLPSQGTGTPYEQYF
V: TRBV15; CDR3: CATAPREGPIYTEAFF
V: TRBV5-4; CDR3: CASRVTGGAQTQYF
V: TRBV19; CDR3: CASSIIGGQGIYGYTF
V: TRBV28; CDR3: CASRGGEQPQHF
V: TRBV23-1; CDR3: CASLTATGEIENTIYF
V: TRBV21-1; CDR3: CASSKEGGAPPRTEAFF
V: TRBV5-1; CDR3: CASSFSRDSQRTQYF
V: TRBV11-2; CDR3: CASSSVAGATYEQYF
V: TRBV7-2; CDR3: CASSSRTSYNEQFF
V: TRBV5-1; CDR3: CASSLLQGSENEQFF
V: TRBV24-1; CDR3: CATSEATGVGETQYF
V: TRBV12-3/TRBV12-4; CDR3: CASSWANTEAFF
V: TRBV5-1; CDR3: CASSLGTGNTGELFF
V: TRBV5-1; CDR3: CASSGAGKSPLHF
V: TRBV19; CDR3: CASSPWDSSYEQYF
V: TRBV3-1/TRBV3-2; CDR3: CASSPEQGWTEAFF
V: TRBV7-8; CDR3: CASSLEYTAYEQYF
V: TRBV6-2/TRBV6-3; CDR3: CASSSRGALTHNEQFF
V: TRBV7-2; CDR3: CASSTGQPYEQYF
V: TRBV4-1; CDR3: CASSHQHGTSLAPDTQYF